The clone carrying this T cell receptor beta chain was detected only a few times. Its antigen is as yet unknown. A much bigger clone sits one base away, suggesting this may be a read error. A second about 7 to 12 cycle PCR used barcoded and J-beta primers. One entry per CDR3 protein, called by TCRdb with MiXCR from the 5' RACE reads. This table holds approximately 810,000 distinct CDR3 sequences, around 30% found once. Healthy Caucasian individuals from Russia aged roughly 6 to 90 served as donors. The CDR3 has 15 residues. Germline V CDR1 and CDR2: SGHAT, FQNNGV. These data come from a study of blood T cells in healthy people across ages. General study points: Without sorted subsets, naive and antigen-experienced compartments could not be conclusively compared. Across samples, TCR beta diversity tracked strongly with naive T cell percentage. Age advanced and TCR beta diversity per million T cells fell, roughly linearly.

Sequenced sample: blood. The receptor comes from a woman older than 75 in good health. The chain uses TRBV11-2 and TRBJ2-3; 10 positions agree with TRBD2. The CDR3 DNA reads TGTGCCAACAGCCCTAGCGGGGGAAGCACAGATACGCAGTATTTT. Translated: CANSPSGGSTDTQYF. Full variable domain (outside the CDR3, taken from reference TRBV11-2 and TRBJ2-3): EAGVAQSPRYKIIEKRQSVAFWCNPISGHATLYWYQQILGQGPKLLIQFQNNGVVDDSQLPKDRFSAERLKGVDSTLKIQPAKLEDSAVYLCANSPSGGSTDTQYFGPGTRLTVL.